This T cell receptor (beta chain) comes out of a study of T cells after posttransplantation cyclophosphamide. Cyclophosphamide on days +3 and +4 followed busulfan-fludarabine conditioning and a marrow graft. This clone was detected ten times or more. Using immunoSEQ multiplex PCR, the repertoire was profiled, and TCRdb retains in-frame clones only, with some absent. Found here are around 8,000 clones, no singletons; the ten largest cover less than 6%. J was trimmed by 5 bases and V by 5 bases; bases with no gene match: 8. Germline CDR1 reads LNHDA; CDR2 reads SQIVND (reference sequence). The CDR3 spans 15 residues.

The chain recombines TRBV19 with TRBJ2-1; 8 bases align to TRBD2. The sample was PBMCs, taken after allogeneic stem cell transplant with posttransplant cyclophosphamide. The TCR comes from a male patient aged 18-30 years who received an allogeneic stem cell transplant from an unrelated donor, was CMV-positive, and had acute and chronic GVHD. Some of these T cells may belong to the graft donor. The CDR3: CASSYLSGGDNEQFF. CDR3 coding DNA: TGTGCCAGTAGTTACTTGAGCGGGGGAGACAATGAGCAGTTCTTC. Full variable domain (missing parts from reference TRBV19 and TRBJ2-1): DGGITQSPKYLFRKEGQNVTLSCEQNLNHDAMYWYRQDPGQGLRLIYYSQIVNDFQKGDIAEGYSVSREKKESFPLTVTSAQKNPTAFYLCASSYLSGGDNEQFFGPGTRLTVL.